The T cell receptor beta chain under discussion was sequenced for a study of T cells after yellow fever vaccination. Overall study results and limits: Weaker overall was a secondary response that nonetheless peaked faster, on day 5 versus 15.

V lost 8 bases and J 0 bases, leaving 8 bases between the germline ends. There are 13 residues in the CDR3. Germline V gene sequence: CDR1 MNHNS, CDR2 SASEGT. A process of 5'RACE template switching, which added a universal primer site and UMIs, was used to make TCR cDNA. Using its own MiXCR run on the 5' RACE reads, TCRdb lists one record per CDR3 protein. The repertoire holds 300,000 to 400,000 distinct CDR3 sequences, with about 10% as singletons. To note about this clonotype: Its antigen is undetermined.

The source is a man aged 18 to 29 who received the YFV17D yellow fever vaccine. Sequenced here: CD4+ T cells sorted from PBMCs, sampled 45 days after the yellow fever booster vaccination. This rearrangement joins TRBV6-1 to TRBJ2-4; D unresolved. The CDR3 reads CASGGVAKNIQYF. For the CDR3, the DNA is TGTGCCAGCGGCGGCGTAGCCAAAAACATTCAGTACTTC.